Here is one T cell receptor (beta chain) with its context. What it binds is not known. The germline CDR1 and CDR2 sequences are KGHSH and LQKENI. The length of the CDR3 is 14 residues. V lost 6 bases to trimming and J lost 3 bases; unmatched junction nucleotides: 7. The sample belongs to a study of OX40 agonist ivuxolimab in advanced cancers. Study-wide results and caveats: The authors did not determine the antigen specificity of the expanded peripheral T cells.

Only in-frame clones appear in the TCRdb table, and some are missing; sequencing was by immunoSEQ multiplex PCR. The sample holds some 41,000 clones, roughly 86% seen once. No patient had autoimmune disease or received systemic immunosuppression. The material sequenced was CD4+ or CD8+ T cells sorted from blood, taken in a trial of the OX40 agonist ivuxolimab. This chain links TRBV18 with TRBJ1-2; TRBD1 matches 7 bases. The sequence derives from an adult with an advanced solid tumor such as melanoma, head and neck, liver or kidney cancer. As DNA, the CDR3 is TGTGCCAGCTCCGACAGGGTTCTGGACTATGGCTACACCTTC. This encodes CASSDRVLDYGYTF.